The 15 T cell receptor beta chains presented below share a single source sample, sequenced in a study of T-cell reconstitution after alpha-beta-depleted transplantation in children. Preparation of the TCRbeta library used unique molecular identifiers. TCRdb independently ran MiXCR on the PCR reads; one entry per CDR3 protein. The sample contains 700,000 or so distinct CDR3 sequences, roughly 14% of which appear only once. This specimen consisted of PBMCs, obtained before TCRalphabeta/CD19-depleted stem cell transplant. The receptors here all came from a girl between 2 and 10 years old with congenital amegakaryocytic thrombocytopenia, due to receive a stem cell transplant.

This clonotype has just one count. Being one base from a much bigger clone, this may be a read error. This chain uses TRBV12-5 with TRBJ2-2; D is unresolved. CDR3 length equals 12 residues. Germline V CDR1 and CDR2: LGHNT, FRNRAP. DNA for the CDR3: TGTGCTACTGGTTTGAGTGGCGGGGAGCTGTTTTTT. It yields the protein CATGLSGGELFF.

The chain joins TRBV5-1 to TRBJ2-1; TRBD1 matches at 7 bases. The CDR3 has 16 residues. Germline values: CDR1 SGHRS, CDR2 YFSETQ. V dropped 4 bases and J dropped 0; count of bases not matched to a gene: 7. CDR3 sequence (DNA): TGCGCCAGCAGCCCGTACAGGGGTAGCTCCTACAATGAGCAGTTCTTC. Its translation is CASSPYRGSSYNEQFF. Drawing the rest from reference TRBV5-1 and TRBJ2-1, the complete variable domain is KAGVTQTPRYLIKTRGQQVTLSCSPISGHRSVSWYQQTPGQGLQFLFEYFSETQRNKGNFPGRFSGRQFSNSRSEMNVSTLELGDSALYLCASSPYRGSSYNEQFFGPGTRLTVL.

This clonotype was found many times. CDR3 loop: CASSLDGYTEAFF. CDR3 in DNA: TGTGCCAGCAGTTTGGACGGATACACTGAAGCTTTCTTT. The J gene is TRBJ1-1, the V gene TRBV12-3 or TRBV12-4; D uncertain. The V end lost 3 bases, the J end lost 3 bases, and 8 bases lay between the germline ends. The length of the CDR3 is 13 residues.

Comment on this clonotype: The junction and the germline gene differ at one end; a read error may be behind it. The genes are TRBV7-9 and TRBJ2-1, with D perhaps assigned TRBD1 or TRBD2 (5 bases each). The CDR3 loop spans 17 amino acids. In germline, CDR1 is SEHNR, CDR2 FQNEAQ (reference sequence). CDR3 in DNA: TGTGCCAGCACCTTAGGGTGGGGGTCGGATTCCTACAATGAGCAGTTCTTC. Its translation: CASTLGWGSDSYNEQFF. The full variable domain, with the rest looked up from reference TRBV7-9 and TRBJ2-1, is DTGVSQNPRHKITKRGQNVTFRCDPISEHNRLYWYRQTLGQGPEFLTYFQNEAQLEKSRLLSDRFSAERPKGSFSTLEIQRTEQGDSAMYLCASTLGWGSDSYNEQFFGPGTRLTVL.

This clonotype has at least ten counts. The chain links TRBV20-1 to TRBJ2-1, with TRBD2 matching over 9 bases. The trim removed 0 bases at V and 2 bases at J, leaving 17 bases unmatched. Germline V lookup: CDR1 DFQATT, CDR2 SNEGSKA (reference sequence). This CDR3 is built from 20 residues. The CDR3 region is CSARDPQASGTSLTYNEQFF. The CDR3 region has the DNA TGCAGTGCTAGAGACCCCCAGGCTAGCGGGACCTCATTGACCTACAATGAGCAGTTCTTC.

The genes are TRBV12-3 or TRBV12-4 and TRBJ2-2; D gene uncertain. V shed 7 bases and J shed 6 bases, with 9 bases lying between them. This CDR3 comprises 12 residues. This chain's CDR3 is CASTFVPGELFF. The CDR3 DNA follows: TGTGCCAGCACCTTCGTCCCCGGGGAGCTGTTTTTT.

This chain joins TRBV29-1 and TRBJ2-3; 8 nucleotides match TRBD1. V dropped 3 bases and J dropped 8; count of bases not matched to a gene: 7. Germline-derived CDR1 and CDR2 are SQVTM and ANQGSEA. CDR3 length equals 13 residues. The CDR3 is CSVELGQAGTQYF. The CDR3 DNA reads TGCAGCGTTGAGCTGGGACAGGCCGGTACGCAGTATTTT.

Ten or more counts support this clonotype. The chain carries TRBV5-1 and TRBJ2-7; 9 bases agree with TRBD2. The CDR3 is 14 residues long. Germline V gene sequence: CDR1 SGHRS, CDR2 YFSETQ. V lost 4 bases to trimming and J lost 0 bases; unmatched junction nucleotides: 2. CDR3 DNA: TGCGCCAGCAGCGTTAGCGGGAGCTCCTACGAGCAGTACTTC. It specifies CASSVSGSSYEQYF.

V is TRBV28 and J is TRBJ2-1; D could derive from TRBD1 or TRBD2 (6 bases each). Per the germline V gene, CDR1 is MDHEN and CDR2 is SYDVKM. The length of the CDR3 is 15 residues. Trimming left V 2 bases short and J 5 bases short, with 13 bases between. The CDR3 DNA follows: TGTGCCAGCAGTTTAGCGGACGGGGGCCACAATGAGCAGTTCTTC. This gives the protein CASSLADGGHNEQFF.

This clonotype was found once. The chain is built from TRBV29-1 and TRBJ2-1, with D possibly TRBD2 on 6 matching bases. Trimming took 8 bases from V and 6 from J, leaving 20 bases between them. The CDR3 length is 14 residues. Germline V CDR1 and CDR2: SQVTM, ANQGSEA. CDR3 residues: CSSMFLTGVNEQFF. In DNA form, the CDR3 reads TGCAGCTCTATGTTCCTAACGGGAGTCAATGAGCAGTTCTTC.

J is TRBJ2-7 and V is TRBV5-1, with D tentatively TRBD2 (6 bases). This CDR3 comprises 13 residues. The V gene's germline CDR1 is SGHRS and CDR2 YFSETQ. V was trimmed by 5 bases and J by 7 bases, leaving 16 bases between them. CDR3 in DNA: TGCGCCAGCAGAGATATGACTAGGACAGAGCAGTACTTC. It translates to CASRDMTRTEQYF.

This clonotype has only a few counts. The V call is TRBV20-1, the J call TRBJ2-2, with TRBD2 as a possible D gene (6 bases). Germline CDR1 reads DFQATT; CDR2 reads SNEGSKA (reference sequence). V was cut by 5 bases and J by 7 bases, with 20 bases left in between. This CDR3 contains 15 residues. The CDR3 here is CSAEGGGGFGGELFF. The CDR3 DNA sequence: TGCAGTGCTGAGGGTGGCGGAGGGTTTGGCGGGGAGCTGTTTTTT.

V gene TRBV29-1 combines with J gene TRBJ2-7; 7 bases are a match to TRBD1. The CDR3 sequence is 15 residues long. Germline CDR1 and CDR2: SQVTM and ANQGSEA. With V trimmed by 2 bases and J by 2 bases, 9 bases remained unmatched. The chain's CDR3 is CSVEIPLGQPYEQYF. As DNA, the CDR3 is TGCAGCGTTGAAATTCCTTTGGGACAGCCCTACGAGCAGTACTTC.

Details on this clonotype: A junction end diverges from the germline sequence, so it may reflect a read error. This chain links TRBV7-2 with TRBJ2-7; no definite D call. Looked up from germline, CDR1 is SGHTA and CDR2 is FQGNSA. CDR3 size: 14 residues. CDR3 DNA sequence: TGTGACAGCAGCTCGCCCGGGTCGACCTACGAGCAGTACTTC. It yields the protein CDSSSPGSTYEQYF.

At least ten counts were recorded for this clonotype. The chain is built from TRBV7-8 and TRBJ1-5; no definite D call. Trimming shortened V by 5 bases and J by 9 bases, and 11 bases separated the two germline ends. Germline CDR1 SGHVS, CDR2 FQNEAQ. The length of the CDR3 is 12 residues. Here the CDR3 DNA reads TGTGCCAGCAGCGCCCAACCCGGGCCCCAGCATTTT. Its protein is CASSAQPGPQHF.